The sequence of this T cell receptor (beta chain) was determined in a study of blood T cell repertoires in COVID-19. In the study overall: Some COVID-19 samples were acute and others convalescent; all came from the United States, Italy and Spain. Nucleic acid was either cDNA or gDNA, and it came from T cells, B-cell-depleted T cells, or PBMCs.

In the authors' methods: Reference gene primer amplification gave nucleated cell count estimates. Generated by immunoSEQ multiplex PCR, the TCRdb table keeps only in-frame clones and is missing some. V and J calls and clone size are those listed in that table; D and trimming were worked out from the DNA. This sample carries more than 150,000 clones, about nine tenths of them seen once, and the ten largest clones take 2% to 2.5%. V was trimmed by 6 bases and J by 0 bases, leaving 11 bases between them. The length of the CDR3 is 14 residues. Germline V gene data show CDR1 as KGHSH and CDR2 as LQKENI. This receptor was identified in a man in his 70s with active or convalescent COVID-19. V usage is TRBV18 and J usage is TRBJ2-5; D perhaps matches TRBD1 (5 bases). Sequencing was carried out using peripheral blood. The CDR3 DNA follows: TGTGCCAGCTCCTCCCAGGGTAACCAAGAGACCCAGTACTTC. Translating it yields CASSSQGNQETQYF.